The clone carrying this TCR beta chain has more than one count but fewer than ten. This entry belongs to a study of T-cell memory formation after mild COVID-19. The CDR3 spans 17 residues. Trimming cost V 0 bases and J 3 bases; bases outside gene matches: 10. Germline V CDR1 and CDR2: SGHRS, YFSETQ. TCRdb redid the calling of the 5' RACE reads with MiXCR, one entry per CDR3 protein. The sample records under 300,000 distinct CDR3 sequences, approximately 8% being singletons. The receptor comes from a man between 18 and 29 years old who had mild COVID-19 (a few samples of this study predate the infection). Cell type and time point are not known. The chain couples TRBV5-1 to TRBJ1-1, with 8 bases aligning to TRBD1. The specimen sequenced was PBMCs or a T cell subset sorted from them (not recorded which). Here the CDR3 reads CASSLGSSAGGYTEAFF. The CDR3 nucleotides are TGCGCCAGCAGCTTGGGGTCCTCGGCAGGGGGCTACACTGAAGCTTTCTTT.